The 20 T cell receptor beta chains below were found in one sample sequenced in a study of metastatic and nonmetastatic thyroid tumors. Before thyroid surgery, none of the patients had received any treatment. With MiXCR, TCRdb reprocessed the PCR reads. The table lists about 92,000 clones, about 15% of them singletons. What was sequenced was blood. The receptors derive from a female donor with papillary thyroid cancer or a benign thyroid nodule (not recorded which). Some clones in this sample may be carry-over from other donors' samples.

This clone was observed at least ten times. The chain uses TRBV6-2 or TRBV6-3 and TRBJ2-2; D call uncertain. In germline, CDR1 is MNHEY, CDR2 SVGEGT. The CDR3 is 17 amino acids. Deletions cut 2 bases from V and 5 bases from J, with 18 bases between. This CDR3 reads CASSYASGRPRTGELFF. The CDR3 DNA follows: TGTGCCAGCAGTTACGCCTCCGGACGGCCGAGGACCGGGGAGCTGTTTTTT.

The sample holds a few counts of this clone. Its ends do not fully match the called genes, so a read error is possible. This sequence joins TRBV7-2 and TRBJ2-5; D is undetermined. Per germline, CDR1 SGHTA and CDR2 FQGNSA. This CDR3 comprises 12 residues. The CDR3 nucleotides read TGTGCCAGCAGATTAGATGAGGAGACGCAGTACTTC. This encodes CASRLDEETQYF.

This clone appeared many times. The chain carries TRBV6-2 or TRBV6-3 and TRBJ1-6, with D perhaps TRBD1 (5 bases). Germline V gene sequence: CDR1 MNHEY, CDR2 SVGEGT. The CDR3 contains 15 residues. The V end was cut by 8 bases, the J end by 7 bases, with 18 bases between. CDR3: CASGKTGAKNSPLHF. CDR3 DNA: TGTGCCAGCGGAAAAACCGGGGCAAAGAATTCACCCCTCCACTTT.

This clone was detected ten times or more. The V call is TRBV20-1, the J call TRBJ2-5; 8 bases align to TRBD1. This CDR3 has 14 amino acids. V shed 6 bases, J shed 2 bases, and the junction held 8 bases outside the gene matches. Germline lookup yields CDR1 DFQATT and CDR2 SNEGSKA (reference sequence). The CDR3 sequence is CSALPGQGQETQYF. CDR3 DNA: TGCAGTGCCCTCCCCGGACAGGGACAAGAGACCCAGTACTTC.

This clone was seen only a few times. A much larger clone differs from this one at a single base, so this may be a read error. J is TRBJ2-7 and V is TRBV4-1, with D tentatively TRBD1 (5 bases). The CDR3 is 16 residues long. Trimming shortened V by 4 bases and J by 5 bases, and 21 bases separated the two germline ends. Germline V lookup: CDR1 MGHRA, CDR2 YSYEKL. CDR3 sequence (DNA): TGCGCCAGCAGCCGAGTAGCCGTCTGGCTAGGGGACGAGCAGTACTTC. Amino acid sequence: CASSRVAVWLGDEQYF.

This clone was counted ten times or more. The chain employs TRBV5-8 and TRBJ2-2; D is undetermined. The CDR3 loop spans 15 amino acids. Germline CDR1 SGHTS, CDR2 YDEGEE. Trimming left V 3 bases short and J 6 bases short, with 15 bases between. CDR3 protein: CASSSLGPRAGELFF. The CDR3, as DNA: TGTGCCAGCAGCTCCCTCGGACCTCGGGCCGGGGAGCTGTTTTTT.

This clone was detected ten times or more. V gene TRBV19 combines with J gene TRBJ2-1, with TRBD1 as a possible D gene (5 bases). The CDR3 covers 15 residues. CDR1 is LNHDA and CDR2 is SQIVND in the germline V gene (reference sequence). The V gene lost 3 bases and the J gene lost 0 bases, with 9 bases spanning the gap. Written as DNA, the CDR3 is TGTGCCAGTAGTATTTACAGGAGCTCCTACAATGAGCAGTTCTTC. This codes for CASSIYRSSYNEQFF.

This clone showed up many times. Other DNA sequences of this sample code for an identical CDR3. This chain joins TRBV20-1 and TRBJ1-1, with a tentative D call TRBD1 (5 bases). V gave up 0 bases and J gave up 1 base, with 12 bases separating them. This CDR3 is 15 amino acids long. Germline V gives CDR1 DFQATT, CDR2 SNEGSKA (reference sequence). The DNA of the CDR3 is TGCAGTGCTAGAGATTCAACAGGACGGAACACTGAAGCTTTCTTT. This sequence encodes CSARDSTGRNTEAFF.

This clone came up once. The rearrangement uses TRBV27 and TRBJ2-5; 7 bases are shared with TRBD1. V lost 5 bases and J lost 4; bases outside the gene matches: 7. Germline V CDR1 and CDR2: MNHEY, SMNVEV (reference sequence). The CDR3 has 14 amino acids. The CDR3 region is CASSGRDSGETQYF. CDR3 nucleotides: TGTGCCAGCAGTGGCCGGGACAGCGGAGAGACCCAGTACTTC.

This clone was recorded at least ten times. The V gene is TRBV20-1, the J gene TRBJ2-1; TRBD2 might be the D (7 bases). V lost 5 bases to trimming and J lost 2 bases, with 10 bases between them. This CDR3 is 13 amino acids long. Germline-derived CDR1 and CDR2 are DFQATT and SNEGSKA (reference sequence). The CDR3 DNA is TGCAGTGCTTCCGGGGGGCCCTACAATGAGCAGTTCTTC. Translation: CSASGGPYNEQFF.

This clone was detected a few times. It may be a read error: a sequence one base away is much more abundant. The chain combines TRBV10-3 with TRBJ2-5; a weak D match, TRBD1 (7 bases). The CDR3 covers 14 residues. V shed 6 bases and J shed 2 bases, with 13 bases lying between them. Germline V gene lookup returns CDR1 ENHRY and CDR2 SYGVKD. CDR3 amino acids: CAIRGGQVQETQYF. In nucleotides, the CDR3 is TGTGCCATCAGGGGAGGACAGGTGCAAGAGACCCAGTACTTC.

This clone has at least ten counts. A much larger clone lies a single base off, so this may be a read error. The chain uses TRBV6-2 or TRBV6-3 and TRBJ1-2; a weak D match, TRBD1 (6 bases). This CDR3 has 16 amino acids. Germline values: CDR1 MNHEY, CDR2 SVGEGT. This chain's CDR3 is CAGSPGPRGGPLGYTF. In DNA, the CDR3 is TGTGCCGGCAGTCCCGGGCCCAGGGGAGGACCCCTGGGCTACACCTTC.

This clone was found many times. This chain links TRBV27 with TRBJ2-3; TRBD1 might be the D (6 bases). The CDR3 is made up of 14 amino acids. Trimming stripped 8 bases from V and 8 bases from J, with 20 bases between. Germline CDR1 MNHEY, CDR2 SMNVEV (reference sequence). CDR3 residues: CASGMDSLQGTQYF. For the CDR3, the DNA is TGTGCCAGCGGGATGGACTCCTTACAGGGTACGCAGTATTTT.

This clone was detected ten times or more. This chain joins TRBV11-2 and TRBJ2-5; 10 bases are a match to TRBD1. Germline CDR1 and CDR2: SGHAT and FQNNGV. V shed 3 bases and J 5 bases; nucleotides not matched to a gene: 12. CDR3 size: 17 residues. The CDR3 DNA reads as TGTGCCAGCAGCTTCTATGGACTTGGACAGGGGGGGGAGACCCAGTACTTC. Amino acids: CASSFYGLGQGGETQYF.

This chain uses TRBV5-1 with TRBJ2-6; no clear D. CDR3 length equals 15 residues. Trimming removed 0 bases at V and 8 bases at J, with 12 bases between. Germline V gene data show CDR1 as SGHRS and CDR2 as YFSETQ. This CDR3 reads CASSLVGGDTNVLTF. As DNA, the CDR3 is TGCGCCAGCAGCTTGGTCGGTGGGGATACCAACGTCCTGACTTTC.

As for this clone: A much larger clone differs from this one at a single base, so this may be a read error. This chain links TRBV7-9 with TRBJ2-4; D possibly uses TRBD1 or TRBD2 (6 bases each). CDR3 length: 16 residues. Trimming took 5 bases from V and 7 from J, leaving 21 bases between them. The germline CDR1 and CDR2 sequences are SEHNR and FQNEAQ (reference sequence). The CDR3 is CASSPTGIGGGNIQYF. As DNA, the CDR3 is TGTGCCAGCAGCCCCACCGGTATCGGGGGCGGGAACATTCAGTACTTC.

This clone was seen many times. The V gene is TRBV11-1, the J gene TRBJ2-2; 7 bases map to TRBD1. CDR3 length: 16 amino acids. Germline loops: CDR1 SGHAT, CDR2 FQDESV (reference sequence). The ends lost 6 bases at V and 2 bases at J; junction bases unmatched: 9. As DNA, the CDR3 is TGTGCCAGCAGTTGGCAGGGGGATCCAAACACCGGGGAGCTGTTTTTT. Translating it yields CASSWQGDPNTGELFF.

The sample holds a few counts of this clone. The chain has TRBV28 and TRBJ2-7, with 9 bases fitting TRBD1. In germline, CDR1 is MDHEN, CDR2 SYDVKM. The junction had 4 bases not matched to a gene; V was cut back by 4 bases and J by 3 bases. The CDR3 loop spans 14 amino acids. The CDR3 region is CASSSPGQGYEQYF. The CDR3 nucleotides read TGTGCCAGCAGTTCCCCGGGACAGGGCTACGAGCAGTACTTC. The variable domain in full, with the rest retrieved from reference TRBV28 and TRBJ2-7, is DVKVTQSSRYLVKRTGEKVFLECVQDMDHENMFWYRQDPGLGLRLIYFSYDVKMKEKGDIPEGYSVSREKKERFSLILESASTNQTSMYLCASSSPGQGYEQYFGPGTRLTVT.

This clone was found once. The chain is built from TRBV9 and TRBJ2-7, with TRBD1 matching 11 bases. Trimming took 4 bases from V and 5 from J; bases not matched to a gene: 5. The CDR3 has 14 residues. Per the germline V gene, CDR1 is SGDLS and CDR2 is YYNGEE. The DNA of the CDR3 is TGTGCCAGCAGCTGGGGGGACAGGGGGAACGAGCAGTACTTC. This codes for CASSWGDRGNEQYF.

In this sample, this clone turned up many times. The chain uses TRBV24-1 and TRBJ2-5, with D maybe TRBD1 (6 bases). This CDR3 spans 20 amino acids. V gave up 2 bases and J gave up 0 bases, with 24 bases separating them. Looked up from germline, CDR1 is KGHDR and CDR2 is SFDVKD. The CDR3 loop reads CATSDSPGLGTSVYQETQYF. In nucleotides, the CDR3 is TGTGCCACCAGTGATTCCCCGGGGTTGGGGACAAGTGTGTACCAAGAGACCCAGTACTTC.